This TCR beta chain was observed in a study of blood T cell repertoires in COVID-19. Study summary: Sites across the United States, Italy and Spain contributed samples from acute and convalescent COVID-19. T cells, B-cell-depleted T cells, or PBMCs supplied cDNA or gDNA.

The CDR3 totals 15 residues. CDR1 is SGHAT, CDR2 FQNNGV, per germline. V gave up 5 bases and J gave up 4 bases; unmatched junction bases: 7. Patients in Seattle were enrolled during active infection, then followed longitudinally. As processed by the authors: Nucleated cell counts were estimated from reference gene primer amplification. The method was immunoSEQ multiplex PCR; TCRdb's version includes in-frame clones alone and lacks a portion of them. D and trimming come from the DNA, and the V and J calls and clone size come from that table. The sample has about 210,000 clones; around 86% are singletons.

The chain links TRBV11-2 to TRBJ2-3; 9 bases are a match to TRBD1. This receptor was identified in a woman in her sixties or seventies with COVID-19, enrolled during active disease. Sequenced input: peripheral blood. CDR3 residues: CASSIGTGRADTQYF. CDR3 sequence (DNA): TGTGCCAGCAGCATTGGGACAGGGAGGGCAGATACGCAGTATTTT.